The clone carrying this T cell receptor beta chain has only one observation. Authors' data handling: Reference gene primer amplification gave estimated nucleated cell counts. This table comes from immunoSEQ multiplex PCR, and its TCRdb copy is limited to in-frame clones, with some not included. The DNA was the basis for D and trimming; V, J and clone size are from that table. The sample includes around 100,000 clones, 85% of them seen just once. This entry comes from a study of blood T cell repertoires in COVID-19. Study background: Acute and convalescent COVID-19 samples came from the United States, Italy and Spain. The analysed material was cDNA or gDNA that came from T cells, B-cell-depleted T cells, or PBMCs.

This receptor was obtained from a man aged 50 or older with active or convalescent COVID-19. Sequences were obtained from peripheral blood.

CDR3 sequence (DNA): TGCAGCGTTGAAGATGCGGGATTCTCCTACAATGAGCAGTTCTTC. Translating it yields CSVEDAGFSYNEQFF. The chain is built from TRBV29-1 and TRBJ2-1, with D possibly being TRBD2 (6 bases). The CDR3 has 15 residues. V was pared by 0 bases and J by 0 bases, with 9 bases between. From germline, CDR1 is SQVTM and CDR2 ANQGSEA.